The 6 T cell receptor beta chains presented below share a single source sample, sequenced in a study of cytomegalovirus exposure and HLA in healthy donors. The PCR ran on 60 Vbeta and 13 Jbeta primers. The method was immunoSEQ multiplex PCR; TCRdb's version includes in-frame clones alone and lacks a portion of them. This sample has some 170,000 clones; less than 85% occur once, and the top ten carry around 4%. The sample was PBMCs. The receptors were gathered from a man aged 40-55 years in good health and CMV-seronegative.

The V and J genes are TRBV7-8 and TRBJ2-7; 8 bases fit TRBD1. The CDR3 length is 14 residues. V dropped 3 bases and J dropped 2; count of bases not matched to a gene: 3. Germline V CDR1 and CDR2: SGHVS, FQNEAQ. In DNA, the CDR3 is TGTGCCAGCAGCTTCGGGACAGGAACCTACGAGCAGTACTTC. Encoded protein: CASSFGTGTYEQYF.

The V gene is TRBV2, the J gene TRBJ1-1; D call uncertain. Looked up from germline, CDR1 is SNHLY and CDR2 is FYNNEI. The ends were cut back, 6 bases at V and 0 bases at J, with 11 bases in the middle. The CDR3 length is 14 residues. The chain's CDR3 is CASSLAGMNTEAFF. The CDR3 DNA reads as TGTGCCAGCAGCTTGGCCGGGATGAACACTGAAGCTTTCTTT.

This chain connects TRBV9 to TRBJ1-1; 7 nucleotides line up with TRBD1. V dropped 4 bases and J dropped 0; count of bases not matched to a gene: 15. This CDR3 contains 18 residues. CDR1 and CDR2 (germline): SGDLS, YYNGEE. In DNA form, the CDR3 reads TGTGCCAGCAGCCTGGACCCCGGGACAGAAATCATGAACACTGAAGCTTTCTTT. Its translation: CASSLDPGTEIMNTEAFF.

A remark on this clone: At one of its ends the junction is not consistent with the germline gene, which may arise from a read error. The chain combines TRBV5-5 with TRBJ1-3, with 8 bases lining up with TRBD1. Germline V lookup: CDR1 SGHKS, CDR2 YYEKEE (reference sequence). The CDR3 sequence is 15 residues long. DNA for the CDR3: TGTGCCAGCAGATTGGACAGGGTCTCTGGAAACACCATATATTTT. The encoded protein is CASRLDRVSGNTIYF. Using reference TRBV5-5 and TRBJ1-3 for the parts outside the CDR3, the full variable domain is DAGVTQSPTHLIKTRGQQVTLRCSPISGHKSVSWYQQVLGQGPQFIFQYYEKEERGRGNFPDRFSARQFPNYSSELNVNALLLGDSALYLCASRLDRVSGNTIYFGEGSWLTVV.

This clone appeared a single time. The V and J genes are TRBV9 and TRBJ2-1, with a tentative D call TRBD1 (5 bases). The germline V gene has CDR1 SGDLS and CDR2 YYNGEE. The V gene lost 0 bases and the J gene lost 5 bases, with 9 bases spanning the gap. The CDR3 totals 14 residues. CDR3 sequence reads: CASSVGDSDNEQFF. The CDR3 nucleotides read TGTGCCAGCAGCGTAGGCGACAGCGACAATGAGCAGTTCTTC. Looking up the rest from reference TRBV9 and TRBJ2-1 gives the full variable domain: DSGVTQTPKHLITATGQRVTLRCSPRSGDLSVYWYQQSLDQGLQFLIQYYNGEERAKGNILERFSAQQFPDLHSELNLSSLELGDSALYFCASSVGDSDNEQFFGPGTRLTVL.

This clone was counted only a few times. The rearrangement links TRBV5-1 to TRBJ2-4; maybe TRBD2 (7 bases). Germline lookup yields CDR1 SGHRS and CDR2 YFSETQ. V lost 7 bases and J lost 4, with 15 bases in between. CDR3 size: 14 residues. In nucleotides, the CDR3 is TGCGCCAGCGGGGAGGGGGGAGTAAAAAACATTCAGTACTTC. It translates to CASGEGGVKNIQYF.